The 18 T cell receptor beta chains below were found in one sample sequenced in a study of response to subunit inactivated influenza vaccine. TCRdb itself ran the RT-PCR reads through MiXCR, one entry per CDR3 protein. The table records about 700,000 distinct CDR3 sequences, 14% of them present only once. Sequences were derived from PBMCs from blood, sampled around two weeks before vaccination. The receptors come from a man between 50 and 59 years old who received an inactivated influenza vaccine.

This clonotype has just a few counts. This chain connects TRBV6-2 or TRBV6-3 to TRBJ1-1; D call uncertain. Germline loops: CDR1 MNHEY, CDR2 SVGEGT. The CDR3 totals 13 residues. The V and J ends lost 2 bases and 6 bases respectively, with 10 bases between them. The CDR3 DNA reads TGTGCCAGCAGTTACCCGACCGGCGCTGAAGCTTTCTTT. Amino acids: CASSYPTGAEAFF.

This clonotype was seen more than once but under ten times. V usage is TRBV29-1 and J usage is TRBJ2-3; 13 positions match TRBD2. The CDR3 contains 15 residues. The V and J ends lost 8 bases and 5 bases, in that order; junction bases with no gene match: 10. The V gene's germline CDR1 is SQVTM and CDR2 ANQGSEA. The CDR3 loop reads CSYGLAGATRDTQYF. In DNA form, the CDR3 reads TGCAGCTACGGACTAGCGGGAGCCACAAGAGATACGCAGTATTTT.

This chain uses TRBV11-2 with TRBJ2-5; TRBD1 matches at 7 bases. The junction had 9 bases not matched to a gene; V was cut back by 4 bases and J by 4 bases. Germline V gene lookup returns CDR1 SGHAT and CDR2 FQNNGV. The CDR3 sequence is 15 residues long. The CDR3: CASSSISRDRETQYF. CDR3 DNA sequence: TGTGCCAGCAGCTCAATAAGCCGGGACAGAGAGACCCAGTACTTC. Together with reference TRBV11-2 and TRBJ2-5, the CDR3 gives the full variable domain: EAGVAQSPRYKIIEKRQSVAFWCNPISGHATLYWYQQILGQGPKLLIQFQNNGVVDDSQLPKDRFSAERLKGVDSTLKIQPAKLEDSAVYLCASSSISRDRETQYFGPGTRLLVL.

The rearrangement uses TRBV11-2 and TRBJ2-7; unclear D gene. The germline V gene has CDR1 SGHAT and CDR2 FQNNGV. CDR3 length equals 15 residues. The ends were cut back, 1 base at V and 2 bases at J, with 12 bases in the middle. The DNA of the CDR3 is TGTGCCAGCAGCTTAGGAGGAAGTCCCACCTACGAGCAGTACTTC. This codes for CASSLGGSPTYEQYF.

This clonotype was detected a few times. The chain is built from TRBV4-3 and TRBJ2-3; 8 bases match TRBD2. V gave up 0 bases and J gave up 4 bases; unmatched junction bases: 6. This CDR3 is built from 16 residues. In germline, CDR1 is LGHNA, CDR2 YSLEER. CDR3 residues: CASSQDPSGGSDTQYF. The CDR3 coding sequence is TGCGCCAGCAGCCAAGACCCCAGCGGGGGATCAGATACGCAGTATTTT.

This clonotype occurred many times. This sequence joins TRBV5-1 and TRBJ2-5; 13 nucleotides agree with TRBD2. Trimming at V came to 3 bases and at J to 5 bases, leaving 7 bases not matched to a gene. CDR3 length equals 16 residues. In germline, CDR1 is SGHRS, CDR2 YFSETQ. The CDR3 region has the DNA TGCGCCAGCAGCTGGACTAGCGGGAGAGGAGGGGAGACCCAGTACTTC. Residues: CASSWTSGRGGETQYF.

In this sample, this clonotype turned up a few times. V is TRBV2 and J is TRBJ2-2; 8 bases line up with TRBD1. Germline CDR1 SNHLY, CDR2 FYNNEI. The length of the CDR3 is 17 residues. Trimming took 3 bases from V and 1 from J; bases not matched to a gene: 7. CDR3 in DNA: TGTGCCAGCAGTGATCCACAAGACAGGGGGAACACCGGGGAGCTGTTTTTT. This encodes CASSDPQDRGNTGELFF.

The rearrangement uses TRBV7-9 and TRBJ2-7, with D possibly called TRBD1 or TRBD2 (5 bases each). Per the germline V gene, CDR1 is SEHNR and CDR2 is FQNEAQ (reference sequence). The CDR3 is 15 residues long. V lost 5 bases, J lost 3 bases, and 17 bases lay in between. CDR3 coding DNA: TGTGCCAGCAGCCGGGACGGGACCATGATCTACGAGCAGTACTTC. It translates to CASSRDGTMIYEQYF.

The V call is TRBV7-9, the J call TRBJ2-7; 12 nucleotides line up with TRBD2. Germline CDR1 reads SEHNR; CDR2 reads FQNEAQ (reference sequence). The CDR3 extends over 16 amino acids. V lost 5 bases and J lost 6; bases outside the gene matches: 11. CDR3 nucleotide sequence: TGTGCCAGCAGCCCGCTAGTAGGACTAGCGGGAATCGAGCAGTACTTC. Translating it yields CASSPLVGLAGIEQYF.

This clonotype was found a few times. The genes are TRBV7-6 and TRBJ2-5; 8 positions agree with TRBD2. The CDR3 is made up of 17 amino acids. CDR1 SGHVS and CDR2 FNYEAQ come from the germline V gene. Unmatched junction bases numbered 11, after V lost 0 bases and J lost 5 bases. CDR3: CASSLAGLAGSLETQYF. The DNA for the CDR3 is TGTGCCAGCAGCTTAGCAGGCCTAGCGGGTTCTTTGGAGACCCAGTACTTC.

V is TRBV20-1 and J is TRBJ2-4; no definite D call. The V gene lost 1 base and the J gene lost 0 bases, with 7 bases spanning the gap. CDR1 DFQATT and CDR2 SNEGSKA come from the germline V gene (reference sequence). The CDR3 spans 14 residues. CDR3 nucleotide sequence: TGCAGTGCTAGAGGTCATCTAGCCAAAAACATTCAGTACTTC. Protein sequence: CSARGHLAKNIQYF.

This clonotype was seen only a few times. The gene calls are TRBV12-3 or TRBV12-4 and TRBJ2-3; D assignment may be TRBD1 or TRBD2 (6 bases each). V lost 6 bases and J lost 3, with 28 bases in between. The CDR3 consists of 19 residues. As DNA, the CDR3 is TGTGCCAGCAGACGGCTATGGCCGGGGGCGCCAAAGTCGACAGATACGCAGTATTTT. The encoded protein is CASRRLWPGAPKSTDTQYF.

This chain links TRBV5-5 with TRBJ1-1; TRBD1 is a possible D gene (5 bases). From germline, CDR1 is SGHKS and CDR2 YYEKEE (reference sequence). V was clipped by 4 bases and J by 1 base, with 17 bases between them. The CDR3 totals 16 residues. CDR3 coding DNA: TGTGCCAGCAGCCCGACAGTGGTGGAGGAGAACACTGAAGCTTTCTTT. This encodes CASSPTVVEENTEAFF. Complete variable domain (other parts from reference TRBV5-5 and TRBJ1-1): DAGVTQSPTHLIKTRGQQVTLRCSPISGHKSVSWYQQVLGQGPQFIFQYYEKEERGRGNFPDRFSARQFPNYSSELNVNALLLGDSALYLCASSPTVVEENTEAFFGQGTRLTVV.

The chain combines TRBV4-3 with TRBJ1-5; 11 positions agree with TRBD1. The CDR3 runs 17 residues. Germline values: CDR1 LGHNA, CDR2 YSLEER. With 0 bases clipped from V and 2 bases from J, the junction kept 3 bases outside the gene matches. This CDR3 reads CASSQDRTGGGNQPQHF. CDR3 DNA sequence: TGCGCCAGCAGCCAAGACCGGACAGGGGGCGGCAATCAGCCCCAGCATTTT.

This clonotype has just a few counts. The J gene is TRBJ2-2, the V gene TRBV5-4, with 9 bases matching TRBD1. Germline CDR1 SGHNT, CDR2 YYREEE (reference sequence). CDR3 length equals 19 residues. V was pared by 1 base and J by 3 bases, with 13 bases of the junction left unmatched. The chain's CDR3 is CASSLWGSTGGSDTGELFF. In nucleotides, the CDR3 is TGTGCCAGCAGCTTGTGGGGGTCTACAGGGGGCTCCGACACCGGGGAGCTGTTTTTT.

This clonotype was found a few times. This rearrangement joins TRBV24-1 to TRBJ2-2; 7 bases are a match to TRBD1. Looked up from germline, CDR1 is KGHDR and CDR2 is SFDVKD. CDR3 length: 17 residues. V trimming: 4 bases; J trimming: 1 base; junction bases outside the gene matches: 8. CDR3: CATSDLPQGRNTGELFF. In DNA form, the CDR3 reads TGTGCCACCAGTGACCTCCCACAGGGGAGGAACACCGGGGAGCTGTTTTTT.

This clonotype occurred a few times. The V call is TRBV7-2, the J call TRBJ2-1; no reliable D call. The CDR3 extends over 11 amino acids. V was shortened by 5 bases and J by 9 bases, with 8 bases between the two germline ends. Germline loops: CDR1 SGHTA, CDR2 FQGNSA. The chain's CDR3 is CASSQDLEQFF. CDR3 nucleotide sequence: TGTGCCAGCAGCCAAGACCTTGAGCAGTTCTTC.

V and J are TRBV9 and TRBJ2-5; no firm D call. V was cut by 4 bases and J by 5 bases, with 12 bases left in between. The CDR3 has 13 amino acids. Germline CDR1 reads SGDLS; CDR2 reads YYNGEE. The CDR3 sequence is CASSRLTAETQYF. The CDR3 DNA reads TGTGCCAGCAGCAGACTTACAGCGGAGACCCAGTACTTC.